This entry is about one TCR beta chain. Its matching antigen is unknown. This sample is drawn from a study of blood T cells in healthy people across ages. Combining a sample-barcoded 5' primer with a J-beta primer mix, a second PCR ran for roughly 7 to 12 cycles. A template-switch adaptor with 12 random nucleotides tagged each cDNA molecule. TCRdb passed the 5' RACE reads through MiXCR, listing each CDR3 protein once. The sample consists of 1.5 million to 1.8 million distinct CDR3 sequences, approximately 43% of them appearing once. This CDR3 is built from 14 residues. V lost 6 bases to trimming and J lost 3 bases, with 12 bases between them. Overall study findings and caveats: The study found TCR beta diversity correlated strongly with naive T cell percentage. While age rose, TCR beta diversity per million T cells dropped in a roughly linear way.

The V call is TRBV12-3 or TRBV12-4, the J call TRBJ1-5; tentative D call: TRBD1 (5 bases). This clonotype originated in a woman younger than 30 in good health. Sequenced material: blood. The CDR3 is CASRGAGNNQPQHF. For the CDR3, the DNA is TGTGCCAGCAGGGGAGCAGGGAACAATCAGCCCCAGCATTTT.